This is a list of T cell receptor beta chains from one sample in a study of STAT5B mutations in CD4+ large granular lymphocyte leukemia. Measured with immunoSEQ multiplex PCR; TCRdb has only the in-frame clones, and not every one. This sample yields tens of thousands of clones, of which around 79% are seen a single time; 0.42% belongs to the top ten. Sequencing was done on a sample of CD4+ T cells from blood buffy coats. These receptor sequences come from a human donor in good health. The CDR3 runs from the conserved cysteine through the conserved F or W. A D gene is named only where the DNA matches it firmly. The size entry is marked missing in some rows and otherwise reads once, few, many or a size class.

>few|NA|TRBV7-2|TRBJ1-1
TGTGCCAGCAGCTTAGTTAGGGACACTGAAGCTTTCTTT
CASSLVRDTEAFF
>NA|NA|TRBV28|TRBJ1-4
TGTGCCAGCAGTTTAATTGACCTTAAAGAAAAACTGTTTTTT
CASSLIDLKEKLFF
>once|NA|TRBV7-9|TRBJ2-2
TGTGCCAGCGGACTTACCGGGGAGCTGTTTTTT
CASGLTGELFF
>once|TRBD1|TRBV5-5|TRBJ1-5
TGTGCCAGCAGCTTGACAGGGGTTGGCCAGCCCCAGCATTTT
CASSLTGVGQPQHF
>NA|TRBD2|TRBV28|TRBJ2-7
TGTGCCGCCTCCTTCCCGGGACTATCCTCCTACGAGCAGTACTTC
CAASFPGLSSYEQYF
>few|NA|TRBV6-6|TRBJ1-1
TGTGCCAGCACCCGACTGAAGGGGGACACTGAAGCTTTCTTT
CASTRLKGDTEAFF
>NA|NA|TRBV5-1|TRBJ2-1
TGCGCCAGCAGCTTGGATTGGCGGCAAGGCTCCTACAATGAGCAGTTCTTC
CASSLDWRQGSYNEQFF
>once|NA|TRBV19|TRBJ1-3
TGTGCCAGTAGTATAGTACGGGCAGCTGGAAACACCATATATTTT
CASSIVRAAGNTIYF
>NA|NA|TRBV18|TRBJ2-5
TGTGCCAGCTCCGCCGAGGCGGGGATCGGGACCCAGTACTTC
CASSAEAGIGTQYF
>once|NA|TRBV6-1|TRBJ1-2
TGTGCCAGCCGGAGAGGAAACTATGGCTACACCTTC
CASRRGNYGYTF
>NA|NA|TRBV4-3|TRBJ2-2
TGCGCCAGCAGCCAAGATGGACTGCCCGGGGAGCTGTTTTTT
CASSQDGLPGELFF
>NA|NA|TRBV19|TRBJ2-2
TGTGCCAGTAGCGAAACAATGCCCGGGGAGCTGTTTTTT
CASSETMPGELFF
>NA|NA|TRBV7-2|TRBJ2-7
TGTGCCAGCAGCTTAGAGATAGAGGGGGTCCACCTCTACTTC
CASSLEIEGVHLYF
>NA|TRBD2|TRBV7-9|TRBJ2-1
TGTGCCAGCAGCTTAGTCCCCGGGAGGGGGTACAATGAGCAGTTCTTC
CASSLVPGRGYNEQFF
>NA|TRBD2|TRBV5-5|TRBJ2-1
TGTGCCAGCAGACACGGACTAGCGGGAGGGGAGCAGTTCTTC
CASRHGLAGGEQFF
>NA|TRBD1|TRBV18|TRBJ2-5
TGTGCCAGCTCAGGATCACAGGGGGCGCTTGGAGAGACCCAGTACTTC
CASSGSQGALGETQYF
>NA|NA|TRBV9|TRBJ1-3
TGTGCCAGCAGCGTAAGCCTTCTCTCTGGAAACACCATATATTTT
CASSVSLLSGNTIYF
>NA|TRBD2|TRBV11-2|TRBJ2-2
TGTGCCAGCAGCGGGCTGGGACTAGCGGGCACCGGGGAGCTGTTTTTT
CASSGLGLAGTGELFF
>NA|NA|TRBV7-2|TRBJ1-2
TGTGCCAGCAGCTTGGGGGGACGGAGTGGTGGGGGCTACACCTTC
CASSLGGRSGGGYTF
>once|TRBD1|TRBV28|TRBJ1-2
TGTGCCAGCAGTTCCTCAGGACAGGGTATTTTCCATGGCTACACCTTC
CASSSSGQGIFHGYTF
>NA|TRBD1|TRBV19|TRBJ2-2
TGTGCCAGTAGTATAGGGGACAGGGGGCCCGGGGAGCTGTTTTTT
CASSIGDRGPGELFF
>NA|TRBD2|TRBV10-3|TRBJ2-3
TGTGCCATCAGTAGGATCCTAGCGGGGGGATCTAGCACAGATACGCAGTATTTT
CAISRILAGGSSTDTQYF
>NA|TRBD2|TRBV7-3|TRBJ2-7
TGTGCCAGCAGCCGGGGGGGACGGTGCTCCTACGAGCAGTACTTC
CASSRGGRCSYEQYF
>NA|TRBD1|TRBV29-1|TRBJ1-4
TGCAGCGCTCGGACAGGGGGATATGAAAAACTGTTTTTT
CSARTGGYEKLFF
>NA|NA|TRBV7-9|TRBJ1-4
TGTGCCAGCAGCTTAGCGGCGTCCCAGGGAAGAAAAACTGTTTTT
CASSLAASQGRKTVF
>once|NA|TRBV7-2|TRBJ1-2
TGTGCCAGCAGCTTATTGCAAGCCAGCCACTTAGCTAACTATGGCTACACCTTC
CASSLLQASHLANYGYTF
>once|TRBD2|TRBV5-1|TRBJ2-3
TGCGCCAGCAGCTTGGTTGCTAGCGGAGACACAGATACGCAGTATTTT
CASSLVASGDTDTQYF
>NA|NA|TRBV6-5|TRBJ2-5
TGTGCCAGCAGACCCCCCCGTGGGGGGCAGACCCAGTACTTC
CASRPPRGGQTQYF
>NA|NA|TRBV27|TRBJ1-1
TGTGCCAGCAGTTTTGAGTCTGGAGGGGGACCGAACACTGAAGCTTTCTTT
CASSFESGGGPNTEAFF
>NA|NA|TRBV11-2|TRBJ1-4
TGTGCCAGTGGCGGGAGCCCTAATGAAAAACTGTTTTTT
CASGGSPNEKLFF
>NA|NA|TRBV6-5|TRBJ2-2
TGTGCCAGCAGTTTTGGACTGACTCCGGCGGGGGAGCTGTTTTTT
CASSFGLTPAGELFF
>NA|NA|TRBV28|TRBJ1-2
TGTGCCAGCAGCGATGGGGGGGGAACCTTCTATGGCTACACCTTC
CASSDGGGTFYGYTF
>NA|NA|TRBV5-6|TRBJ2-7
TGTGCCAGCAGCCTGCCCGACAGGCCAAACACCTACGAGCAGTACTTC
CASSLPDRPNTYEQYF
>NA|NA|TRBV27|TRBJ2-2
TGTGCCAGCAGTCCGAACTACTCGGCCGGGGAGCTGTTTTTT
CASSPNYSAGELFF
>NA|TRBD1|TRBV4-2|TRBJ1-2
TGTGCCAGCAGCCTCAACCTACCCGGGACAGTGAATGGCTACACCTTC
CASSLNLPGTVNGYTF
>NA|NA|TRBV12-2|TRBJ2-7
TGTGCAAGTCGCTTAGGGGTCCTAGCGGTGGAAATCTACGAGCAGTACTTC
CASRLGVLAVEIYEQYF
>NA|TRBD1|TRBV2|TRBJ2-5
TGTGCCAGCAGTGAGCGGACAGGTTTCGAGACCCAGTACTTC
CASSERTGFETQYF
>once|NA|TRBV6-5|TRBJ2-4
TGTGCCAGCAGCCGCGAGGGGATTTCTTGGTTC
CASSREGISWF
>NA|TRBD1|TRBV28|TRBJ2-7
TGTGCCAGCAGCACCCCGGGACAGGGGTTCGAGCAGTACTTC
CASSTPGQGFEQYF
>once|NA|TRBV5-1|TRBJ2-7
TGCGCCAGCAGCTTCGGCGACGGGAGATCCTACGAGCAGTACTTC
CASSFGDGRSYEQYF
>NA|NA|TRBV10-3|TRBJ1-1
TGTGCCATCAGTGAGTCGCGGGGCCTGGACACTGAAGCTTTCTTT
CAISESRGLDTEAFF
>once|NA|TRBV9|TRBJ2-5
TGTGCCAGCAGCGTGGCGGGTCCCCAAGAGACCCAGTACTTC
CASSVAGPQETQYF
>few|NA|TRBV5-6|TRBJ1-1
TGTGCCAGCAGCTTGGTGGACTGGAACACTGAAGCTTTCTTT
CASSLVDWNTEAFF
>NA|TRBD2|TRBV7-7|TRBJ2-1
TGTGCCAGCAGCTTCCGGGGGGGCCCTTACAATGAGCAGTTCTTC
CASSFRGGPYNEQFF
>NA|TRBD1|TRBV19|TRBJ2-2
TGTGCCAGTAGGGACCCCGGGACAGGGGACACCGGGGAGCTGTTTTTT
CASRDPGTGDTGELFF
>few|TRBD1|TRBV5-1|TRBJ1-4
TGCGCCAGCAGTCGATCGGGACAGAATGAAAAACTGTTTTTT
CASSRSGQNEKLFF
>NA|TRBD2|TRBV2|TRBJ2-7
TGTGCCAGCAGTGAAGGGGGACTACCCTACGAGCAGTACTTC
CASSEGGLPYEQYF
>once|NA|TRBV15|TRBJ2-3
TGTGCCACCAGCAGATCCTTAGGGGGGAGCACAGATACGCAGTATTTT
CATSRSLGGSTDTQYF
>once|NA|TRBV4-2|TRBJ2-3
TGTGCCAGCAGCCAGGACGGGACCCGTGGGGATACGCAGTATTTT
CASSQDGTRGDTQYF
>NA|TRBD1|TRBV5-6|TRBJ2-5
TGTGCCAGCGGCCCCGGGACAGGGGGCTGGGAGACCCAGTACTTC
CASGPGTGGWETQYF
>NA|NA|TRBV9|TRBJ2-1
TGTGCCAGCAGCGTAGGAACAATCGACAATGAGCAGTTCTTC
CASSVGTIDNEQFF
>NA|NA|TRBV6-1|TRBJ2-5
TGTGCCAGCAGTCTATTTCAGGGTCCGGAGACCCAGTACTTC
CASSLFQGPETQYF
>few|TRBD2|TRBV11-3|TRBJ2-2
TGTGCCAGCAGCCTAACTAGCGGACAGGAGCTGTTTTTT
CASSLTSGQELFF
>NA|TRBD1|TRBV7-2|TRBJ1-1
TGTGCCAGCAGCTTAGATCGGGACAGGGGCACTGAAGCTTTCTTT
CASSLDRDRGTEAFF